This T cell receptor beta chain was recorded in a study of blood T cell repertoires in COVID-19. Profiling relied on immunoSEQ multiplex PCR, and the TCRdb table lists in-frame clones only, not all of them. The sample holds a few hundred thousand clones, about nine tenths seen once. Seattle's enrolled individuals joined amid active infection and were then monitored longitudinally. Germline V gene data show CDR1 as LNHDA and CDR2 as SQIVND (reference sequence). J was trimmed by 3 bases and V by 4 bases; bases with no gene match: 14. The CDR3 length is 17 residues. This clone was seen only once. This sequence was found in a woman aged 45 to 65 with COVID-19, enrolled during active disease. V and J are TRBV19 and TRBJ2-7; 8 bases line up with TRBD1. Sample: peripheral blood. The CDR3: CASSTGGGNIRGYEQYF. The CDR3 bases are TGTGCCAGTAGTACAGGGGGCGGAAACATTCGGGGCTACGAGCAGTACTTC.